This T cell receptor beta chain was obtained from a study of beta chain features in type 1 diabetes. V lost 6 bases and J 3 bases, leaving 11 bases between the germline ends. This CDR3 is 13 amino acids long. In germline, CDR1 is MNHEY, CDR2 SMNVEV (reference sequence). Every sorted population was more than 95% pure. As regards this clone: Its specificity is unknown.

Sequencing targeted expressed TCRB transcripts, as all isolated RNA had been reverse transcribed. The read count averaged about 3.6 million across naive, central memory and regulatory T cell samples. Using immunoSEQ multiplex PCR, the repertoire was profiled, and TCRdb retains in-frame clones only, with some absent. Of about 900,000 clones listed, roughly 15% were seen once; the top ten hold 0.023%. Points from the study as a whole: Patients with Type 1 diabetes showed moderately but significantly shorter TCRB CDR3s in all four CD4+ subsets. Relative to healthy donors, patients appeared to have naive, central memory and Treg TCRB repertoires that were more similar.

This clonotype originated in a woman aged 18-29 years in good health. The chain combines TRBV27 with TRBJ1-1; D perhaps matches TRBD1 (6 bases). The source material was naive CD4+ T cells from blood. In DNA form, the CDR3 reads TGTGCCAGCAGCCAACAGGGCGACACTGAAGCTTTCTTT. This codes for CASSQQGDTEAFF.